This section outlines one T cell receptor (beta chain) sequence together with its context. This sample stems from a study of shared clonotypes between healthy human individuals. Positively selected for CCR7, the CD45RO-negative cells used as naive CD8 cells excluded terminally differentiated effector memory CD45RA+ cells. Only in-frame clones appear in the TCRdb table, and some are missing; sequencing was by immunoSEQ multiplex PCR. This table holds some 2.1 million clones, around 93% found once. Germline V CDR1 and CDR2: SGDLS, YYNGEE. The trim removed 2 bases at V and 7 bases at J, leaving 7 bases unmatched. The CDR3 is made up of 16 amino acids.

The receptor comes from a man younger than 30 in good health. Some clones in this sample may be carry-over from other donors' samples. The chain employs TRBV9 and TRBJ2-7; 15 bases map to TRBD2. Sequencing input: naive CD8+ T cells from PBMCs. CDR3 protein: CASSVGPGTSGREQYF. CDR3 nucleotides: TGTGCCAGCAGCGTCGGTCCCGGGACTAGCGGGAGGGAGCAGTACTTC.